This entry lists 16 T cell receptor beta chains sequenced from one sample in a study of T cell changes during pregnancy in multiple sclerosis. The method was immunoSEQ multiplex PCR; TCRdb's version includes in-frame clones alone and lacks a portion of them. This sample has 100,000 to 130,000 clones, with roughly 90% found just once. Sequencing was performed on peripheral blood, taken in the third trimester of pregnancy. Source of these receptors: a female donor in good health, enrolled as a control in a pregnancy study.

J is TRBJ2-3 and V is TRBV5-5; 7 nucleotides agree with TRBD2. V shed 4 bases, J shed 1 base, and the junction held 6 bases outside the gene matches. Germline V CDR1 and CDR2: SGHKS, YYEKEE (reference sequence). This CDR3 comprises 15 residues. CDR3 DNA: TGTGCCAGCAGCGGGTGGGCGGGGGGCACAGATACGCAGTATTTT. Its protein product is CASSGWAGGTDTQYF.

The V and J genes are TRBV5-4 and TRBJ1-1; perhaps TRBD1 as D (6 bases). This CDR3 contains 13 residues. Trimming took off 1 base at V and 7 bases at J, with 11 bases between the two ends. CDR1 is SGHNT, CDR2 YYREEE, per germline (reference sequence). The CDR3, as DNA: TGTGCCAGCAGCTTGAAGGGGGAGATTGAAGCTTTCTTT. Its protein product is CASSLKGEIEAFF.

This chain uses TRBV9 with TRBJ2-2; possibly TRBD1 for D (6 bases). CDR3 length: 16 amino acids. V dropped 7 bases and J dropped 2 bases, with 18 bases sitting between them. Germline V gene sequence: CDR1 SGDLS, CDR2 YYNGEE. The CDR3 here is CASLRGPGDNTGELFF. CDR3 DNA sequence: TGTGCCAGCCTAAGAGGTCCAGGGGACAACACCGGGGAGCTGTTTTTT.

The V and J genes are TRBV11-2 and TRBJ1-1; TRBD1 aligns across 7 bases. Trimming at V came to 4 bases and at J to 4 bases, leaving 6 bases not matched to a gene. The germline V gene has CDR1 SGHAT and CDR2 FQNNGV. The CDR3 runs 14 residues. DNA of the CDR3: TGTGCCAGCAGCTCCACAGGGGCGAGCACTGAAGCTTTCTTT. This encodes CASSSTGASTEAFF.

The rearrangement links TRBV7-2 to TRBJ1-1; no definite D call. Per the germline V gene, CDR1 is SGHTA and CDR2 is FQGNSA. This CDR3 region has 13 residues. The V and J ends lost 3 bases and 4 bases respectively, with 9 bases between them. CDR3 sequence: CASSLGVSTEAFF. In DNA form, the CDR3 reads TGTGCCAGCAGCTTGGGCGTGAGCACTGAAGCTTTCTTT.

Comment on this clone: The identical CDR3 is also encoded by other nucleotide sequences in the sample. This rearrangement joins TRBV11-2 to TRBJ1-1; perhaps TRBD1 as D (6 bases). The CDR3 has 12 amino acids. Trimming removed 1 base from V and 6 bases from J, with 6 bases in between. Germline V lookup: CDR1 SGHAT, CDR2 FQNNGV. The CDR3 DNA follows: TGTGCCAGCAGCTTAGCAGGGGCTGAAGCTTTCTTT. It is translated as CASSLAGAEAFF.

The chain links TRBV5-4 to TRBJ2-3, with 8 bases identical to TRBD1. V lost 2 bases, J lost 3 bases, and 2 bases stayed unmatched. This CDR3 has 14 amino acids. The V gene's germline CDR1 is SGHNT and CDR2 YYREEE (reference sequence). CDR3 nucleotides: TGTGCCAGCAGCTTAGACAGGGGTACAGATACGCAGTATTTT. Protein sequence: CASSLDRGTDTQYF.

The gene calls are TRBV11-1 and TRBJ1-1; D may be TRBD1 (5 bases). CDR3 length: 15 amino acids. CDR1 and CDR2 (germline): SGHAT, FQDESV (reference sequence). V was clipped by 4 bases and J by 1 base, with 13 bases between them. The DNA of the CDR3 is TGTGCCAGCAGCTCATCTCTCGACAGGAACACTGAAGCTTTCTTT. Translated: CASSSSLDRNTEAFF.

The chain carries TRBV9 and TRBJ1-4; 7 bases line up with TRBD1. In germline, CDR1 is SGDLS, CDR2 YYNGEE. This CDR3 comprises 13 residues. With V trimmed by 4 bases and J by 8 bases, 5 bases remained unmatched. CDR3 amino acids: CASSTGDREKLFF. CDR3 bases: TGTGCCAGCAGCACAGGGGATCGGGAAAAACTGTTTTTT.

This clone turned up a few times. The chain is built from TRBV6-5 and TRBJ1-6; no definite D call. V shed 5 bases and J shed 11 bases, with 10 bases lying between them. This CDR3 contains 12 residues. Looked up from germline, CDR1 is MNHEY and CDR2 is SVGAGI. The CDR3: CASSPTETPLHF. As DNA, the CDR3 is TGTGCCAGCAGTCCTACAGAGACACCCCTCCACTTT.

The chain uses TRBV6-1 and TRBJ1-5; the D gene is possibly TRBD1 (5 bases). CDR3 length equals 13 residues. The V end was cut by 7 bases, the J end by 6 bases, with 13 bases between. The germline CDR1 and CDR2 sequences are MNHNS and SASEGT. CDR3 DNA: TGTGCCAGCACCACAGGAGACCGTCAGCCCCAGCATTTT. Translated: CASTTGDRQPQHF.

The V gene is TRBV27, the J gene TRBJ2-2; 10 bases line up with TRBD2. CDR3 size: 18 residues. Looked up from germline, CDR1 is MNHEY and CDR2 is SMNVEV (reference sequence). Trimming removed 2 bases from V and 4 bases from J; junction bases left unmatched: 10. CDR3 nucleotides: TGTGCCAGCAGTTTAGCTAGCGGGGGCGCCCTTAGCACCGGGGAGCTGTTTTTT. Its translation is CASSLASGGALSTGELFF.

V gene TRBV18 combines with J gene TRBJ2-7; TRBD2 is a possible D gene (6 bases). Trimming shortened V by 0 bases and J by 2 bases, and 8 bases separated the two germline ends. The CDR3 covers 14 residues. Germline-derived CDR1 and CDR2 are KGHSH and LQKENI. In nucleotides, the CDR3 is TGTGCCAGCTCACCACCGGGCGGGGCCTACGAGCAGTACTTC. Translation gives CASSPPGGAYEQYF.

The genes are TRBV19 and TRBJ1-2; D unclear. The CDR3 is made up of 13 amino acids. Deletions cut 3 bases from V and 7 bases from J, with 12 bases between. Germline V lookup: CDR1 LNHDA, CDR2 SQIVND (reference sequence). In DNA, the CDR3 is TGTGCCAGTAGTATCCCTCGCGGAAGTGGCTACACCTTC. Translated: CASSIPRGSGYTF.

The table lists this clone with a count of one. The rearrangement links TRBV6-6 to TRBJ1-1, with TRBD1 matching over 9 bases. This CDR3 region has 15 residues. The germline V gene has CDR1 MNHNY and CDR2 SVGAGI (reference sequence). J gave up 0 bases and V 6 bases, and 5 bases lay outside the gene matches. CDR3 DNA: TGTGCCAGCAGAGGACAGGGGAAAATGAACACTGAAGCTTTCTTT. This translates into CASRGQGKMNTEAFF.

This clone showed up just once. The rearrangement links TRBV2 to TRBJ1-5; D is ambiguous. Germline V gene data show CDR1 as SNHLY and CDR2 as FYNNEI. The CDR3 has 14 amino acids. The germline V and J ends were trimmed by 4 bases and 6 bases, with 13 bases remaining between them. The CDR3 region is CASSATGEVQPQHF. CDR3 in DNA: TGTGCCAGCAGTGCTACCGGGGAGGTTCAGCCCCAGCATTTT. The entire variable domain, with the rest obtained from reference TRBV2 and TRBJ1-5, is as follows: EPEVTQTPSHQVTQMGQEVILRCVPISNHLYFYWYRQILGQKVEFLVSFYNNEISEKSEIFDDQFSVERPDGSNFTLKIRSTKLEDSAMYFCASSATGEVQPQHFGDGTRLSIL.